These 22 T cell receptor beta chains were sequenced from one sample in a study of blood T cell repertoires in COVID-19. Assay used: immunoSEQ multiplex PCR; TCRdb lists only in-frame clones, some missing. The sample has under 250,000 clones, roughly 84% seen once. Sequences were obtained from peripheral blood. The receptors stem from a woman in her 30s who had recovered from COVID-19.

The V call is TRBV2, the J call TRBJ2-7; 7 bases align to TRBD1. The CDR3 totals 12 residues. The V segment lost 7 bases and the J segment 3 bases; nucleotides outside the gene matches: 3. Germline CDR1 reads SNHLY; CDR2 reads FYNNEI. The CDR3 region is CASTGTVYEQYF. The CDR3 coding sequence is TGTGCCAGCACAGGGACAGTCTACGAGCAGTACTTC. Together with reference TRBV2 and TRBJ2-7, the CDR3 gives the full variable domain: EPEVTQTPSHQVTQMGQEVILRCVPISNHLYFYWYRQILGQKVEFLVSFYNNEISEKSEIFDDQFSVERPDGSNFTLKIRSTKLEDSAMYFCASTGTVYEQYFGPGTRLTVT.

This sequence joins TRBV5-1 and TRBJ2-2; no definite D call. The CDR3 is 14 residues long. Germline V gene lookup returns CDR1 SGHRS and CDR2 YFSETQ. Between the trimmed V and J ends, which lost 4 bases and 2 bases, there was a span of 9 bases. The CDR3 DNA is TGCGCCAGCAGCCTAAACTCTAACACCGGGGAGCTGTTTTTT. Translating gives CASSLNSNTGELFF.

The V and J genes are TRBV28 and TRBJ2-5; D possibly corresponds to TRBD2 (5 bases). Trimming pared 4 bases from V and 1 base from J, leaving 7 bases between. Germline CDR1 is MDHEN and CDR2 is SYDVKM. The CDR3 runs to 13 residues. The CDR3 region has the DNA TGTGCCAGCAGTTCGGAGGTCCAAGAGACCCAGTACTTC. Translating gives CASSSEVQETQYF.

This clone appeared many times. V and J are TRBV5-1 and TRBJ1-6, with 7 positions matching TRBD1. Germline trimming cut 4 bases from V and 5 bases from J; bases unmatched to any gene: 6. CDR1 is SGHRS, CDR2 YFSETQ, per germline. This CDR3 contains 15 residues. DNA of the CDR3: TGCGCCAGCAGCGCGGGACAGCCAGATAATTCACCCCTCCACTTT. This gives the protein CASSAGQPDNSPLHF.

This sequence joins TRBV5-6 and TRBJ2-5, with 10 nucleotides matching TRBD1. The V segment lost 4 bases and the J segment 1 base; nucleotides outside the gene matches: 4. CDR1 is SGHDT, CDR2 YYEEEE, per germline. The CDR3 is 15 amino acids. CDR3 sequence: CASSRRTGGQETQYF. Here the CDR3 DNA reads TGTGCCAGCAGCCGACGGACAGGGGGCCAAGAGACCCAGTACTTC.

CDR3 nucleotides: TGTGCCAGCAGCCTCGGGGTCCTCTCGGACGAGCAGTACTTC. This sequence encodes CASSLGVLSDEQYF. The chain uses TRBV27 and TRBJ2-7; D may be TRBD2 (5 bases). V lost 6 bases, J lost 5 bases, and 17 bases lay in between. CDR3 length: 14 residues. In germline, CDR1 is MNHEY, CDR2 SMNVEV (reference sequence).

The chain links TRBV3-1 (or the pseudogene TRBV3-2) to TRBJ2-1; D might be TRBD2 (5 bases). The CDR3 contains 12 residues. Trimming removed 4 bases at V and 9 bases at J, with 10 bases between. CDR1 and CDR2 from the germline V gene are LGHDT and YNNKEL (reference sequence). This CDR3 is CASSLLAGEQFF. Here the CDR3 DNA reads TGTGCCAGCAGCCTCCTAGCTGGTGAGCAGTTCTTC.

The chain employs TRBV2 and TRBJ2-7; 7 bases are shared with TRBD1. Per the germline V gene, CDR1 is SNHLY and CDR2 is FYNNEI. With 7 bases clipped from V and 0 bases from J, the junction kept 12 bases outside the gene matches. CDR3 length equals 16 residues. CDR3: CASTPGRQGRSYEQYF. CDR3 bases: TGTGCCAGCACCCCAGGCCGACAGGGCCGCTCCTACGAGCAGTACTTC.

In this sample, this clone turned up many times. Written as DNA, the CDR3 is TGTGCCAGCAGTGACGTTCAGGGAACGGGTTCACCCCTCCACTTT. Protein: CASSDVQGTGSPLHF. This chain uses TRBV25-1 with TRBJ1-6; D might be TRBD1 (5 bases). CDR3 length: 15 amino acids. CDR1 and CDR2 from the germline V gene are MGHDK and SYGVNS. V lost 3 bases to trimming and J lost 9 bases, with 15 bases between them.

This chain joins TRBV6-5 and TRBJ2-7; TRBD1 is a possible D gene (6 bases). The CDR3 consists of 12 residues. V was clipped by 11 bases and J by 5 bases, with 16 bases between them. Looked up from germline, CDR1 is MNHEY and CDR2 is SVGAGI. As DNA, the CDR3 is TGTGCCGGCGCGGACAGTGGGAACGAGCAGTACTTC. Protein: CAGADSGNEQYF.

V usage is TRBV18 and J usage is TRBJ1-2, with D perhaps TRBD1 (5 bases). Germline CDR1 KGHSH, CDR2 LQKENI. The CDR3 covers 15 residues. V lost 2 bases and J lost 5, with 15 bases in between. The CDR3 DNA is TGTGCCAGCTCACCAGAATCGGCAGGGAATTATGGCTACACCTTC. Translating it yields CASSPESAGNYGYTF. The full variable domain, with the rest looked up from reference TRBV18 and TRBJ1-2, is NAGVMQNPRHLVRRRGQEARLRCSPMKGHSHVYWYRQLPEEGLKFMVYLQKENIIDESGMPKERFSAEFPKEGPSILRIQQVVRGDSAAYFCASSPESAGNYGYTFGSGTRLTVV.

The J gene is TRBJ2-1, the V gene TRBV7-3; D perhaps matches TRBD2 (6 bases). The germline V and J ends were trimmed by 5 bases and 5 bases, with 13 bases remaining between them. This CDR3 region has 14 residues. Germline lookup yields CDR1 SGHTA and CDR2 FQGTGA. For the CDR3, the DNA is TGTGCCAGCAGCCCCGGAGGGGCCCACAATGAGCAGTTCTTC. The encoded protein is CASSPGGAHNEQFF.

The chain couples TRBV18 to TRBJ1-1, with a possible D match to TRBD1 (5 bases). This CDR3 comprises 18 residues. The V end lost 1 base, the J end lost 0 bases, and 18 bases lay between the germline ends. Looked up from germline, CDR1 is KGHSH and CDR2 is LQKENI. The CDR3, as DNA: TGTGCCAGCTCACCACACGTAGCTGGGGCCATAGTGAACACTGAAGCTTTCTTT. Translation: CASSPHVAGAIVNTEAFF.

J is TRBJ2-1 and V is TRBV15, with 9 bases that match TRBD2. Trimming cost V 0 bases and J 8 bases; bases outside gene matches: 20. This CDR3 is 20 amino acids long. Germline V lookup: CDR1 LNHNV, CDR2 YYDKDF (reference sequence). The CDR3 DNA reads TGTGCCACCAGCAGAGACAGGGGACTAGCCCCGACCCATTACTCATATGAGCAGTTCTTC. Translating gives CATSRDRGLAPTHYSYEQFF.

The V gene is TRBV7-9, the J gene TRBJ2-3; D is uncertain. Germline CDR1 reads SEHNR; CDR2 reads FQNEAQ (reference sequence). The CDR3 sequence is 13 residues long. V was clipped by 5 bases and J by 3 bases, with 9 bases between them. CDR3 nucleotides: TGTGCCAGCAGCCGATACGGGACAGATACGCAGTATTTT. Amino acid sequence: CASSRYGTDTQYF.

The chain combines TRBV7-2 with TRBJ1-1; D is uncertain. CDR1 SGHTA and CDR2 FQGNSA come from the germline V gene. The CDR3 runs 14 residues. V lost 4 bases, J lost 5 bases, and 14 bases lay in between. CDR3 DNA: TGTGCCAGCAGCTCCCCGATAGGGAGGACTGAAGCTTTCTTT. Translated: CASSSPIGRTEAFF. Using reference TRBV7-2 and TRBJ1-1 for the parts outside the CDR3, the full variable domain is GAGVSQSPSNKVTEKGKDVELRCDPISGHTALYWYRQSLGQGLEFLIYFQGNSAPDKSGLPSDRFSAERTGGSVSTLTIQRTQQEDSAVYLCASSSPIGRTEAFFGQGTRLTVV.

This sequence joins TRBV5-1 and TRBJ2-7, with a possible D match to TRBD1 (6 bases). CDR1 is SGHRS, CDR2 YFSETQ, per germline. The length of the CDR3 is 14 residues. V was cut by 0 bases and J by 4 bases, with 11 bases left in between. DNA for the CDR3: TGCGCCAGCAGCTTGGACAGGGAGATTTACGAGCAGTACTTC. It encodes CASSLDREIYEQYF.

This clone has just a few counts. CDR3 coding DNA: TGTGCCAGCAGCCAGATGGGCGGCGGGGCAGGTAAAGCTTTCTTT. Amino acid sequence: CASSQMGGGAGKAFF. The V call is TRBV7-2, the J call TRBJ1-1, with D possibly TRBD1 on 5 matching bases. The CDR3 sequence is 15 residues long. Germline loops: CDR1 SGHTA, CDR2 FQGNSA. Trimming shortened V by 5 bases and J by 9 bases, and 22 bases separated the two germline ends.

J is TRBJ2-1 and V is TRBV5-1, with a tentative D call TRBD2 (8 bases). Germline CDR1 is SGHRS and CDR2 is YFSETQ. CDR3 size: 16 residues. Trimming took 3 bases from V and 9 from J, leaving 22 bases between them. In nucleotides, the CDR3 is TGCGCCAGCAGCTCGCGGGCTGTAGCGGGACAGTTTGAGCAGTTCTTC. This gives the protein CASSSRAVAGQFEQFF.

The V gene is TRBV7-3, the J gene TRBJ2-7; no firm D call. The CDR3 has 14 residues. Trimming stripped 5 bases from V and 2 bases from J, with 13 bases between. Germline V gene sequence: CDR1 SGHTA, CDR2 FQGTGA. CDR3 nucleotide sequence: TGTGCCAGCAGCATAGAGGTAGGCCCCTACGAGCAGTACTTC. Amino acid sequence: CASSIEVGPYEQYF.

The chain combines TRBV9 with TRBJ1-3; tentative D call: TRBD1 (5 bases). Germline-derived CDR1 and CDR2 are SGDLS and YYNGEE. The germline V and J ends were trimmed by 0 bases and 7 bases, with 20 bases remaining between them. This CDR3 contains 17 residues. CDR3 protein: CASSVDLRQPSVNTIYF. The CDR3, as DNA: TGTGCCAGCAGCGTAGACCTTAGACAGCCTTCGGTTAACACCATATATTTT.

The chain recombines TRBV3-1 (or the pseudogene TRBV3-2) with TRBJ1-5; D might be TRBD1 (5 bases). V was clipped by 6 bases and J by 4 bases, with 13 bases between them. CDR1 is LGHDT and CDR2 is YNNKEL in the germline V gene (reference sequence). The CDR3 loop spans 14 amino acids. CDR3 sequence reads: CASSPVGGNQPQHF. The CDR3 DNA is TGTGCCAGCAGTCCTGTGGGGGGTAATCAGCCCCAGCATTTT.